The 25 T cell receptor beta chains presented below share a single source sample, sequenced in a study of T cells after yellow fever vaccination. TCRdb re-called the 5' RACE reads through MiXCR, storing one row per CDR3 protein. The repertoire holds fewer than 650,000 distinct CDR3 sequences, about a fifth seen once, with roughly a sixth in the top ten. Here the sequenced sample was PBMCs, taken 21 days after the first yellow fever vaccination. The receptors stem from a man aged 18 to 29 who received the YFV17D yellow fever vaccine.

This clonotype showed up just once. The J gene is TRBJ2-4, the V gene TRBV7-2, with 7 bases fitting TRBD1. CDR3 length: 17 amino acids. CDR1 and CDR2 from the germline V gene are SGHTA and FQGNSA. V gave up 2 bases and J gave up 1 base; unmatched junction bases: 8. CDR3 bases: TGTGCCAGCAGCTTACCCCTGACAGGGCCGGCCAAAAACATTCAGTACTTC. Amino acids: CASSLPLTGPAKNIQYF.

This clonotype was counted between two and nine times. The chain uses TRBV27 and TRBJ1-2; 7 bases agree with TRBD1. There are 15 residues in the CDR3. J was trimmed by 8 bases and V by 4 bases; bases with no gene match: 13. Germline V gives CDR1 MNHEY, CDR2 SMNVEV (reference sequence). CDR3 region: CASSSGSRGHGGYTF. CDR3 sequence (DNA): TGTGCCAGCAGTTCTGGGTCGAGGGGGCACGGGGGCTACACCTTC.

The V and J genes are TRBV5-4 and TRBJ2-5; 10 positions agree with TRBD2. Germline CDR1 and CDR2: SGHNT and YYREEE (reference sequence). Trimming took 4 bases from V and 5 from J; bases not matched to a gene: 8. This CDR3 contains 15 residues. Here the CDR3 DNA reads TGTGCCAGCAGCCAGGCAGCGGGGGGGCTGGAGACCCAGTACTTC. It is translated as CASSQAAGGLETQYF.

The sample holds a few counts of this clonotype. V is TRBV29-1 and J is TRBJ1-1; maybe TRBD1 (6 bases). This CDR3 is built from 13 residues. The germline V gene encodes CDR1 SQVTM and CDR2 ANQGSEA. V was cut by 4 bases and J by 4 bases, with 13 bases left in between. The CDR3 sequence is CSVVRGSGTEAFF. The CDR3 nucleotides read TGCAGCGTTGTTAGGGGGTCAGGCACTGAAGCTTTCTTT.

The V gene is TRBV9, the J gene TRBJ1-2; 7 positions agree with TRBD1. Germline V gene sequence: CDR1 SGDLS, CDR2 YYNGEE. The CDR3 extends over 20 amino acids. The V and J ends lost 3 bases and 3 bases, in that order; junction bases with no gene match: 23. The CDR3 loop is CASSDNDRERKQDIDYGYTF. Here the CDR3 DNA reads TGTGCCAGCAGCGACAACGACAGGGAACGGAAACAGGATATAGACTATGGCTACACCTTC. Full variable domain (missing parts from reference TRBV9 and TRBJ1-2): DSGVTQTPKHLITATGQRVTLRCSPRSGDLSVYWYQQSLDQGLQFLIQYYNGEERAKGNILERFSAQQFPDLHSELNLSSLELGDSALYFCASSDNDRERKQDIDYGYTFGSGTRLTVV.

This clonotype was recorded a few times. The chain carries TRBV20-1 and TRBJ1-3; TRBD1 matches 7 bases. The CDR3 has 14 residues. Germline V lookup: CDR1 DFQATT, CDR2 SNEGSKA (reference sequence). With V trimmed by 4 bases and J by 2 bases, 5 bases remained unmatched. CDR3 amino acids: CSATTGEAGNTIYF. DNA of the CDR3: TGCAGTGCTACAACAGGGGAAGCTGGAAACACCATATATTTT.

This clonotype has just a few counts. V and J are TRBV5-1 and TRBJ2-3; maybe TRBD2 (6 bases). CDR1 and CDR2 (germline): SGHRS, YFSETQ. Trimming took off 5 bases at V and 4 bases at J, with 11 bases between the two ends. CDR3 length: 13 amino acids. The CDR3 loop is CASRVGGADTQYF. CDR3 DNA sequence: TGCGCCAGCAGGGTCGGGGGTGCAGATACGCAGTATTTT.

This clonotype was recorded many times. The chain uses TRBV3-1 and TRBJ2-3, with no clear D. This CDR3 region has 12 residues. CDR1 and CDR2 from the germline V gene are LGHDT and YNNKEL (reference sequence). Trimming removed 4 bases from V and 2 bases from J, with 4 bases in between. The CDR3: CASSRNTDTQYF. The CDR3 nucleotides read TGTGCCAGCAGCCGAAACACAGATACGCAGTATTTT.

The V gene is TRBV12-3 or TRBV12-4, the J gene TRBJ2-1, with D perhaps matching TRBD2 (5 bases). Trimming shortened V by 7 bases and J by 2 bases, and 12 bases separated the two germline ends. The CDR3 totals 14 residues. The CDR3 spells CASKEGSAYNEQFF. CDR3 nucleotides: TGTGCCAGCAAAGAGGGCAGCGCCTACAATGAGCAGTTCTTC.

This rearrangement joins TRBV20-1 to TRBJ1-6; D unclear. Trimming removed 7 bases at V and 6 bases at J, with 7 bases between. The CDR3 is made up of 11 amino acids. CDR1 and CDR2 (germline): DFQATT, SNEGSKA (reference sequence). This CDR3 is CSVLSNSPLHF. The DNA for the CDR3 is TGCAGTGTACTCAGTAATTCACCCCTCCACTTT.

The rearrangement uses TRBV6-1 and TRBJ2-5; no clear D. Trimming left V 4 bases short and J 7 bases short, with 13 bases between. This CDR3 is 13 amino acids long. CDR1 is MNHNS, CDR2 SASEGT, per germline. CDR3 sequence: CASSARAPVTQYF. The CDR3, as DNA: TGTGCCAGCAGTGCTCGGGCCCCTGTGACCCAGTACTTC.

The gene calls are TRBV5-5 and TRBJ2-3; TRBD2 matches 11 bases. CDR3 size: 15 residues. Germline-derived CDR1 and CDR2 are SGHKS and YYEKEE (reference sequence). V lost 9 bases and J lost 6; bases outside the gene matches: 12. The CDR3 region has the DNA TGTGCCATCAGACCGGGACTAGCGGTGCCCGATACGCAGTATTTT. This gives the protein CAIRPGLAVPDTQYF.

Only a few counts were recorded for this clonotype. V usage is TRBV5-4 and J usage is TRBJ1-1; tentatively, D is TRBD1 (6 bases). Trimming pared 4 bases from V and 6 bases from J, leaving 19 bases between. CDR3 size: 15 residues. The germline V gene encodes CDR1 SGHNT and CDR2 YYREEE (reference sequence). In DNA, the CDR3 is TGTGCCAGCAGCAAGCCCTTGACAGGCCCTCCTGAAGCTTTCTTT. Translating gives CASSKPLTGPPEAFF.

This clonotype has only a few counts. This sequence joins TRBV12-3 or TRBV12-4 and TRBJ2-3; D is perhaps TRBD1 (5 bases). V lost 7 bases and J lost 1, with 12 bases in between. The CDR3 runs to 14 residues. The CDR3 here is CASKTQTGTDTQYF. As DNA, the CDR3 is TGTGCCAGCAAGACTCAGACAGGCACAGATACGCAGTATTTT.

The chain recombines TRBV6-5 with TRBJ2-7, with D possibly being TRBD1 or TRBD2 (6 bases each). The germline V and J ends were trimmed by 4 bases and 12 bases, with 22 bases remaining between them. Germline CDR1 is MNHEY and CDR2 is SVGAGI. This CDR3 region has 14 residues. CDR3 in DNA: TGTGCCAGCAGTTCGGATGTCGGAACAGGGAGGTGGTACGTC. Encoded protein: CASSSDVGTGRWYV.

This clonotype was detected only a few times. The chain is built from TRBV20-1 and TRBJ1-5, with D maybe TRBD1 (6 bases). CDR1 is DFQATT, CDR2 SNEGSKA, per germline (reference sequence). V was cut by 3 bases and J by 4 bases, with 16 bases left in between. The CDR3 covers 15 residues. The DNA of the CDR3 is TGCAGTGCTAGCGACCAGGGGCAGGGGAATCAGCCCCAGCATTTT. It is translated as CSASDQGQGNQPQHF.

A single count supports this clonotype. This chain connects TRBV20-1 to TRBJ1-5; D may be TRBD1 (6 bases). Between the trimmed V and J ends, which lost 3 bases and 3 bases, there was a span of 9 bases. This CDR3 spans 13 amino acids. Looked up from germline, CDR1 is DFQATT and CDR2 is SNEGSKA (reference sequence). CDR3 loop: CSARTGYNQPQHF. For the CDR3, the DNA is TGCAGTGCTAGGACAGGCTACAATCAGCCCCAGCATTTT.

This clonotype has only a few counts. The chain employs TRBV7-3 and TRBJ2-1, with 9 bases matching TRBD1. J lost 9 bases, V lost 7 bases, and 10 bases had no gene match. The V gene's germline CDR1 is SGHTA and CDR2 FQGTGA. This CDR3 comprises 14 residues. The CDR3 nucleotides read TGTGCCAGCAAACCCGGGACAGGGTCGAGTGAGCAGTTCTTC. It specifies CASKPGTGSSEQFF. Together with reference TRBV7-3 and TRBJ2-1, the CDR3 gives the full variable domain: GAGVSQTPSNKVTEKGKYVELRCDPISGHTALYWYRQSLGQGPEFLIYFQGTGAADDSGLPNDRFFAVRPEGSVSTLKIQRTERGDSAVYLCASKPGTGSSEQFFGPGTRLTVL.

The CDR3 sequence: CASTRGQNTEAFF. CDR3 DNA sequence: TGCGCCAGCACCCGAGGGCAAAACACTGAAGCTTTCTTT. The chain joins TRBV5-1 to TRBJ1-1; D is unresolved. The CDR3 totals 13 residues. V lost 6 bases and J 2 bases, leaving 11 bases between the germline ends. Germline-derived CDR1 and CDR2 are SGHRS and YFSETQ.

The chain carries TRBV4-1 and TRBJ2-3, with 9 positions matching TRBD2. Looked up from germline, CDR1 is MGHRA and CDR2 is YSYEKL. This CDR3 contains 17 residues. The V segment lost 4 bases and the J segment 3 bases; nucleotides outside the gene matches: 11. CDR3 coding DNA: TGCGCCAGCAGCCCGCGACTGGGCGGGGGGGCGACAGATACGCAGTATTTT. This sequence encodes CASSPRLGGGATDTQYF.

This clonotype has only a few counts. The chain is built from TRBV9 and TRBJ1-6; no reliable D call. Trimming removed 3 bases at V and 14 bases at J, with 15 bases between. The CDR3 totals 13 residues. The germline CDR1 and CDR2 sequences are SGDLS and YYNGEE. The CDR3 nucleotides read TGTGCCAGCAGCGCCATACTGGGAAGCACCCTCCACTTT. Its translation is CASSAILGSTLHF.

This clonotype was picked up a small number of times. The rearrangement joins TRBV5-4 to TRBJ1-2; TRBD1 might be the D (5 bases). The CDR3 sequence is 14 residues long. CDR1 and CDR2 from the germline V gene are SGHNT and YYREEE (reference sequence). V lost 1 base and J 8 bases, leaving 15 bases between the germline ends. CDR3 amino acids: CASSLPPGWGGYTF. DNA of the CDR3: TGTGCCAGCAGCTTGCCCCCGGGGTGGGGCGGCTACACCTTC.

V usage is TRBV2 and J usage is TRBJ1-1; no firm D call. Germline lookup yields CDR1 SNHLY and CDR2 FYNNEI. The germline V and J ends were trimmed by 4 bases and 6 bases, with 18 bases remaining between them. The CDR3 is made up of 15 amino acids. CDR3 nucleotides: TGTGCCAGCAGTGTTCGGCAGACCCAAGGAGCTGAAGCTTTCTTT. The encoded protein is CASSVRQTQGAEAFF.

Ten or more counts support this clonotype. The chain has TRBV7-2 and TRBJ2-3; D may be TRBD1 or TRBD2 (5 bases each). CDR1 and CDR2 (germline): SGHTA, FQGNSA. V was shortened by 1 base and J by 5 bases, with 10 bases between the two germline ends. CDR3 length: 14 residues. CDR3 sequence (DNA): TGTGCCAGCAGCTTAGACGGGGCGGTAGATACGCAGTATTTT. It codes for CASSLDGAVDTQYF.

Only a few counts were recorded for this clonotype. The genes are TRBV25-1 and TRBJ2-2; the D is unclear. There are 13 residues in the CDR3. Per the germline V gene, CDR1 is MGHDK and CDR2 is SYGVNS. V lost 2 bases and J 1 base, leaving 2 bases between the germline ends. The CDR3 reads CASSEENTGELFF. The CDR3 DNA reads TGTGCCAGCAGTGAAGAGAACACCGGGGAGCTGTTTTTT.